The present T cell receptor (beta chain) was sequenced within a study of T-cell memory formation after mild COVID-19. TCRdb reprocessed the 5' RACE reads via MiXCR and lists one record per CDR3 protein. Here the sample spans 300,000 to 350,000 distinct CDR3 sequences, around an eighth being singletons. The germline CDR1 and CDR2 sequences are SGHRS and YFSETQ. This CDR3 has 16 residues. With 0 bases removed from V and 4 bases from J, the gap between germline ends came to 16 bases. What was sequenced was PBMCs or a T cell subset sorted from them (not recorded which). The TCR comes from a man aged 18 to 29 who had mild COVID-19 (a few samples of this study predate the infection). Cell type and time point are not known. V usage is TRBV5-1 and J usage is TRBJ1-1; D remains unclear. The chain's CDR3 is CASSLEGGRSATEAFF. The CDR3 DNA is TGCGCCAGCAGCTTGGAGGGAGGGAGGAGCGCCACTGAAGCTTTCTTT.